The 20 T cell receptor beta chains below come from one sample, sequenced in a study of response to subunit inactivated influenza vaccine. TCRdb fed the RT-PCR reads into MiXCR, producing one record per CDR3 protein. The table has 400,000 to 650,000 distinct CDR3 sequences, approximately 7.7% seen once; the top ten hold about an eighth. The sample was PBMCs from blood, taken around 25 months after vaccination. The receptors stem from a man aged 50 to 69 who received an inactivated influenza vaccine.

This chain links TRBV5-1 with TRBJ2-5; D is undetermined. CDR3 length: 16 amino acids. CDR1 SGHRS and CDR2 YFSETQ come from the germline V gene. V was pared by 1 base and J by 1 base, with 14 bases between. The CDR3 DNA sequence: TGCGCCAGCAGCTTGTTCACCCTTCTAAGCCAAGAGACCCAGTACTTC. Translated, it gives CASSLFTLLSQETQYF.

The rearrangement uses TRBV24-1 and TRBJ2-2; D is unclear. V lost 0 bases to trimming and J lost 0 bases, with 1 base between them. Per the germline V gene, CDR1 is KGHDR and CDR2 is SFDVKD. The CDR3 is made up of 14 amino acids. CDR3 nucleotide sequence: TGTGCCACCAGTGATTTGACGAACACCGGGGAGCTGTTTTTT. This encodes CATSDLTNTGELFF.

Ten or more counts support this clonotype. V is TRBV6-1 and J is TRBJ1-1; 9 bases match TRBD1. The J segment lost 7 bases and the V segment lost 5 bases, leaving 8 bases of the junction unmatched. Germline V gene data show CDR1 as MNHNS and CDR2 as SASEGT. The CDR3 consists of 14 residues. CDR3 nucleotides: TGTGCCAGCAGTATTTCCGGGACAGGGTTTGAAGCTTTCTTT. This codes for CASSISGTGFEAFF.

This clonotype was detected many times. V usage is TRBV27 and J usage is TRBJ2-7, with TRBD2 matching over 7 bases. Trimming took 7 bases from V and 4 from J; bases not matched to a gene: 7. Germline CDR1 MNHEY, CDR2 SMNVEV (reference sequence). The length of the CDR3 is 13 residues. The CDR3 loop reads CASTAGVGYEQYF. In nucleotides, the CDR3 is TGTGCCAGCACGGCGGGAGTCGGGTACGAGCAGTACTTC.

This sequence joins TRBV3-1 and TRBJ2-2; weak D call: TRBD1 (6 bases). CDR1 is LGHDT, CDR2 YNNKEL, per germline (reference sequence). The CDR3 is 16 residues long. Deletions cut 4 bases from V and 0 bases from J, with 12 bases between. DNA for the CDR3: TGTGCCAGCAGCCCCACCGGGACATCGAACACCGGGGAGCTGTTTTTT. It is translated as CASSPTGTSNTGELFF.

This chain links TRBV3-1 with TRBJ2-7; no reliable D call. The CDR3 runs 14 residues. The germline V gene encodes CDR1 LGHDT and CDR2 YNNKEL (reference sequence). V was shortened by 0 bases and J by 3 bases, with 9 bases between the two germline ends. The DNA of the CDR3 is TGTGCCAGCAGCCAAGAGCACAGTGACTACGAGCAGTACTTC. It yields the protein CASSQEHSDYEQYF.

The CDR3 region has the DNA TGTGCCAGCAGCCTGAAAAGCGGGGGGCAAGAGACCCAGTACTTC. Translating it yields CASSLKSGGQETQYF. The rearrangement links TRBV5-4 to TRBJ2-5; 9 bases fit TRBD2. Looked up from germline, CDR1 is SGHNT and CDR2 is YYREEE (reference sequence). V lost 4 bases to trimming and J lost 2 bases; unmatched junction nucleotides: 6. This CDR3 has 15 amino acids. Complete variable domain (other parts from reference TRBV5-4 and TRBJ2-5): ETGVTQSPTHLIKTRGQQVTLRCSSQSGHNTVSWYQQALGQGPQFIFQYYREEENGRGNFPPRFSGLQFPNYSSELNVNALELDDSALYLCASSLKSGGQETQYFGPGTRLLVL.

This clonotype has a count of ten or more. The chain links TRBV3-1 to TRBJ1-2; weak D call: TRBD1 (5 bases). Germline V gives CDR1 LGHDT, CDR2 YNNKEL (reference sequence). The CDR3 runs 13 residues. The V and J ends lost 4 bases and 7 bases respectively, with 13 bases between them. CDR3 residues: CASSPGRQVGYTF. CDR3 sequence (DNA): TGTGCCAGCAGCCCAGGGCGACAAGTTGGCTACACCTTC.

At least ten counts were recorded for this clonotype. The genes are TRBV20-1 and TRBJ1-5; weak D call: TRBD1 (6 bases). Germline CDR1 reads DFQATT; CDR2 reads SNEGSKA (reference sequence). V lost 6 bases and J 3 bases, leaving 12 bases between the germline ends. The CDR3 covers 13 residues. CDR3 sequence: CSANREPNQPQHF. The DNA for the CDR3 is TGCAGTGCAAACAGGGAACCCAATCAGCCCCAGCATTTT.

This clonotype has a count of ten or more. Here the CDR3 reads CASGRTVGEQYF. CDR3 nucleotide sequence: TGTGCCAGCGGAAGGACCGTAGGCGAGCAGTACTTC. The chain recombines TRBV12-3 or TRBV12-4 with TRBJ2-7; D not certain. The CDR3 extends over 12 amino acids. The V end lost 8 bases, the J end lost 6 bases, and 14 bases lay between the germline ends.

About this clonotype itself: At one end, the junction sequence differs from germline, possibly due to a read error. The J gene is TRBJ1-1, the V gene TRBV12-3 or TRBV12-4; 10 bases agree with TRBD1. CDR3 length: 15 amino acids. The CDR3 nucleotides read TGTGCAAGCAGTTTAGTCGGGACAGGGGCCGCTGAAGCTTTCTTT. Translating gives CASSLVGTGAAEAFF.

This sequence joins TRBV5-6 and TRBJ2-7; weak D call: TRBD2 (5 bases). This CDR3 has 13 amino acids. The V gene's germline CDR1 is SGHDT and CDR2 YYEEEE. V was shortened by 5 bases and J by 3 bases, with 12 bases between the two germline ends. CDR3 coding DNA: TGTGCCAGCAGTCCCCAGAGGGTCTACGAGCAGTACTTC. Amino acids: CASSPQRVYEQYF.

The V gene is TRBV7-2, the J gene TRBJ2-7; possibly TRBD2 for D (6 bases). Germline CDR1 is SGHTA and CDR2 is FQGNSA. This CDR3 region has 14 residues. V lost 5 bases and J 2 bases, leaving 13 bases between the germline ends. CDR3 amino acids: CASSPWTGAYEQYF. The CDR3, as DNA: TGTGCCAGCAGCCCCTGGACGGGGGCCTACGAGCAGTACTTC.

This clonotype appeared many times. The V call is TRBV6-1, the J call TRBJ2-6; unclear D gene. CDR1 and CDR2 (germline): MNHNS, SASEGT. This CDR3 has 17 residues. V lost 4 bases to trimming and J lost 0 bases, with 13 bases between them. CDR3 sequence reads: CASSASGTYSGANVLTF. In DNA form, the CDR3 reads TGTGCCAGCAGTGCCTCAGGAACCTACTCTGGGGCCAACGTCCTGACTTTC.

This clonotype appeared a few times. CDR3 amino acids: CASKLAGEGSYEQYF. CDR3 in DNA: TGTGCCAGCAAACTAGCGGGAGAGGGCTCCTACGAGCAGTACTTC. The rearrangement uses TRBV6-1 and TRBJ2-7; 11 bases map to TRBD2. With V trimmed by 7 bases and J by 0 bases, 5 bases remained unmatched. CDR3 length: 15 residues. Looked up from germline, CDR1 is MNHNS and CDR2 is SASEGT.

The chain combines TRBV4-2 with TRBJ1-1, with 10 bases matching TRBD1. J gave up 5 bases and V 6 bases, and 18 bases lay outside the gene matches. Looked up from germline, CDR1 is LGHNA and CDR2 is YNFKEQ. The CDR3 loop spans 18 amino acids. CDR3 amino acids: CASRPKDTGTGVQTEAFF. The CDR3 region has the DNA TGTGCCAGCAGGCCCAAGGACACAGGGACAGGGGTACAAACTGAAGCTTTCTTT.

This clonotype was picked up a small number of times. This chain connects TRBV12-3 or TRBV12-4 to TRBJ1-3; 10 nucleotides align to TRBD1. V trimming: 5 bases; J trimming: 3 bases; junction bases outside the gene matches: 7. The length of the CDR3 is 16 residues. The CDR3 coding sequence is TGTGCCAGCAGTAGGCCGGGACAGGGGATTGGAAACACCATATATTTT. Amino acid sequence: CASSRPGQGIGNTIYF.

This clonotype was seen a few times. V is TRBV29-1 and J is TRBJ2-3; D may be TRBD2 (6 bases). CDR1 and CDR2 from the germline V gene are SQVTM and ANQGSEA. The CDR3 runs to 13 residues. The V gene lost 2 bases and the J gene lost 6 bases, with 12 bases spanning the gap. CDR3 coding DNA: TGCAGCGTTGAAACGGCCCGGGAGGATACGCAGTATTTT. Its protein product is CSVETAREDTQYF.

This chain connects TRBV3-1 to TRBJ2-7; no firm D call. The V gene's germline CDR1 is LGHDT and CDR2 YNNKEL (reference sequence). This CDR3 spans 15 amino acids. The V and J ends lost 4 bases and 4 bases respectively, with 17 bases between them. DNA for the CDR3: TGTGCCAGCAGCCCACAGTTGAGAGACCGTTACGAGCAGTACTTC. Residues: CASSPQLRDRYEQYF.

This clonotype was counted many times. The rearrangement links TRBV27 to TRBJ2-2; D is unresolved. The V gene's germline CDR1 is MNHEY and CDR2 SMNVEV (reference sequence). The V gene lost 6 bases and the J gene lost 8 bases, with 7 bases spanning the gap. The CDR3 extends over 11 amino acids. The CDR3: CASRARGELFF. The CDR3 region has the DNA TGTGCCAGCAGAGCCAGGGGGGAGCTGTTTTTT.